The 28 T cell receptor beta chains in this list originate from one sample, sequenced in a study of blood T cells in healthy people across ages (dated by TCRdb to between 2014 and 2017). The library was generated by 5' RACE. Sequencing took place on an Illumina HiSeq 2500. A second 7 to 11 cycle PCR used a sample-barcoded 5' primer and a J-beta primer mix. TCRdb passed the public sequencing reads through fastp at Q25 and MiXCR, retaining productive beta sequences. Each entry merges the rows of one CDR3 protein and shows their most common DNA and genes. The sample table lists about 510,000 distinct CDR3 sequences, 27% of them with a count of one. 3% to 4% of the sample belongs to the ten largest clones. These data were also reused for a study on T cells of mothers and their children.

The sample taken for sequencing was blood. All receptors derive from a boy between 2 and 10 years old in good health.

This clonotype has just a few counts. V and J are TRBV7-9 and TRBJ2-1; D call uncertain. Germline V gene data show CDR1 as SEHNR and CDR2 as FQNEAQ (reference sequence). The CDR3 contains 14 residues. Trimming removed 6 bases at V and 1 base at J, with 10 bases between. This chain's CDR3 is CASSMTSSYNEQFF. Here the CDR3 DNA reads TGTGCCAGCAGTATGACTTCGTCCTACAATGAGCAGTTCTTC.

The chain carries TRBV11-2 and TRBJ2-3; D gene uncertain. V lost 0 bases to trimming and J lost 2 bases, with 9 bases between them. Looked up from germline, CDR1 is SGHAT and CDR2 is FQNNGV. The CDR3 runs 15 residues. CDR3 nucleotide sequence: TGTGCCAGCAGCTTAGATCGAGGCACCACAGATACGCAGTATTTT. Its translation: CASSLDRGTTDTQYF.

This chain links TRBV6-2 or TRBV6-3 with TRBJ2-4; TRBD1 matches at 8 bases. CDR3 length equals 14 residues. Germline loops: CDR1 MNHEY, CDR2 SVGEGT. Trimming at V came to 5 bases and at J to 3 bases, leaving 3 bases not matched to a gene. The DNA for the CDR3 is TGTGCCAGCAGTGAGACAGGGGTCAAAAACATTCAGTACTTC. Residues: CASSETGVKNIQYF.

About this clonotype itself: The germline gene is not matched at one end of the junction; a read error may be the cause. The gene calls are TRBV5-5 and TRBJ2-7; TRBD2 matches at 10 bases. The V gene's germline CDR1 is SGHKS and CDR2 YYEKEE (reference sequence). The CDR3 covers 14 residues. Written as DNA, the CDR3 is TGTGCCGGCAGCGCCGGGACTAGCGTCTACGAGCAGTACTTC. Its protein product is CAGSAGTSVYEQYF.

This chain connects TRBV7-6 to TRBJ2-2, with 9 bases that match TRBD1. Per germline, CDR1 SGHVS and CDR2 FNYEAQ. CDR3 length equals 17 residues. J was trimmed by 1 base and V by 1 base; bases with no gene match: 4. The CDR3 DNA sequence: TGTGCCAGCAGCTTAGTGGCGGACAGGGGGAACACCGGGGAGCTGTTTTTT. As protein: CASSLVADRGNTGELFF.

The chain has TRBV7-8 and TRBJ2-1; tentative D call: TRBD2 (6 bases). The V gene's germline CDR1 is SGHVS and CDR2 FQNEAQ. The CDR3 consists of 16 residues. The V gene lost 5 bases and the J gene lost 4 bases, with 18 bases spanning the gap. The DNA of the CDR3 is TGTGCCAGCAGCACCATAGCGGTGGGGCCTTACAATGAGCAGTTCTTC. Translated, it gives CASSTIAVGPYNEQFF.

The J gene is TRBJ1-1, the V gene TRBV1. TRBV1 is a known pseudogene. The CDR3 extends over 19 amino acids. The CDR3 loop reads CTSSHGWLNPTSMNTEAFF. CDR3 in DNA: TGCACCAGCAGCCATGGATGGCTGAACCCAACCTCGATGAACACTGAAGCTTTCTTT.

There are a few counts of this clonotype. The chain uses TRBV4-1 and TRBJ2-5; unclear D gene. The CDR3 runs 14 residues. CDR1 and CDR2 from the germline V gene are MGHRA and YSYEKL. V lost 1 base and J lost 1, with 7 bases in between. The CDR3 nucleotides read TGCGCCAGCAGCCAAGGGTCAGTCCAAGAGACCCAGTACTTC. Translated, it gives CASSQGSVQETQYF.

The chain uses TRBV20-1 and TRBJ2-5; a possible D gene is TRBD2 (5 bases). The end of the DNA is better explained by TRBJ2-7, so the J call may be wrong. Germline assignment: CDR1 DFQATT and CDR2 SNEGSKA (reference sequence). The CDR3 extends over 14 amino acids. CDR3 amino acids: CSAILRLTGNEQYF. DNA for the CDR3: TGCAGTGCTATCCTGCGACTAACGGGCAACGAGCAGTACTTC.

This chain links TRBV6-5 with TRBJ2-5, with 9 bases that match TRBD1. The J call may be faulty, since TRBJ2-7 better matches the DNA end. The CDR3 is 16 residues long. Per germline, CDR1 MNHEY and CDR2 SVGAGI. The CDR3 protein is CASSYGGGTGSYEQYF. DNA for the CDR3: TGTGCCAGCAGTTACGGAGGTGGGACAGGGTCCTACGAGCAGTACTTC.

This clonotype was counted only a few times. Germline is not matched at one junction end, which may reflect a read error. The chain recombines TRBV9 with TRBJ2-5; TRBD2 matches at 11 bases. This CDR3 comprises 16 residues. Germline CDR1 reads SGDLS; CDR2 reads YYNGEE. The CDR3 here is CASSSNSGGGRETQYF. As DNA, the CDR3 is TGTGCCAGCAGCTCCAATAGCGGGGGGGGAAGGGAGACTCAGTACTTC.

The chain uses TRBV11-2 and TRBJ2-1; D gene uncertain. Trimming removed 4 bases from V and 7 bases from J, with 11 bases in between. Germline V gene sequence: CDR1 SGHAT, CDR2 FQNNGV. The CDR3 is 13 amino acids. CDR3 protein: CASSWSLGNEQFF. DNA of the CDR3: TGTGCCAGCAGCTGGTCCCTTGGGAATGAGCAGTTCTTC.

The CDR3 DNA reads TGTGCCATCAGCCGGGACAGAGAGTCTCACACCGGGGAGCTGTTTTTT. Encoded protein: CAISRDRESHTGELFF. The chain joins TRBV10-3 to TRBJ2-2, with TRBD1 identical over 7 bases. Trimming removed 6 bases from V and 3 bases from J; junction bases left unmatched: 10. The germline gives CDR1 ENHRY, CDR2 SYGVKD. The CDR3 sequence is 16 residues long.

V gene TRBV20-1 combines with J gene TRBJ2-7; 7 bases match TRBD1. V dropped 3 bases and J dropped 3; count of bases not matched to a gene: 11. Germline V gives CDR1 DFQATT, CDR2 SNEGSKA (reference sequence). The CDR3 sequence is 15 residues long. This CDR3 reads CSASPGQTVNYEQYF. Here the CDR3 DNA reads TGCAGTGCTAGCCCGGGACAGACGGTAAACTACGAGCAGTACTTC.

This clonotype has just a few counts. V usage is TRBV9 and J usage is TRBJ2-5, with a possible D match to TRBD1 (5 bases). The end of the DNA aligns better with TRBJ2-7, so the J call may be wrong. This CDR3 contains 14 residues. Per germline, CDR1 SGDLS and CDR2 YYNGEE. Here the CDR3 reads CASSVGAGTYEQYF. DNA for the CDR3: TGTGCCAGCAGCGTAGGGGCAGGGACCTACGAGCAGTACTTC.

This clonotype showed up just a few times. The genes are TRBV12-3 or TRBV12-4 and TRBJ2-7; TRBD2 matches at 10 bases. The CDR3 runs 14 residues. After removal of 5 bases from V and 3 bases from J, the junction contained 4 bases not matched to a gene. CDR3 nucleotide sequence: TGTGCCAGCAGTCTTTCTAGCGGGGGCTACGAGCAGTACTTC. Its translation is CASSLSSGGYEQYF.

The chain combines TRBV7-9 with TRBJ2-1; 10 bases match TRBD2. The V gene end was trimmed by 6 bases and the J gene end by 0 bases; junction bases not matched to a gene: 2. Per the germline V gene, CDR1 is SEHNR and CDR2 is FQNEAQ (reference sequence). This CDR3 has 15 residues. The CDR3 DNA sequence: TGTGCCAGCAGACCTAGCGGGGGCTCCTACAATGAGCAGTTCTTC. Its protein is CASRPSGGSYNEQFF.

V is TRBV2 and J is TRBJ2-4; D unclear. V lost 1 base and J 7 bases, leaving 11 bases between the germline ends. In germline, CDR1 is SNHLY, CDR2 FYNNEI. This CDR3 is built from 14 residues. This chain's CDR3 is CASSEGTTKNIQYF. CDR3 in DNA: TGTGCCAGCAGTGAAGGAACCACGAAGAACATTCAGTACTTC.

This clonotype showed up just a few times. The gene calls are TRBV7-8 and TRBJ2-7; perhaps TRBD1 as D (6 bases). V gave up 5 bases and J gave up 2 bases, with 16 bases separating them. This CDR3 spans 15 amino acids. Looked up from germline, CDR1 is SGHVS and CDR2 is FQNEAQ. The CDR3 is CASSLRRTEPYEQYF. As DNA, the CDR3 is TGTGCCAGCAGCCTACGTAGGACAGAGCCCTACGAGCAGTACTTC.

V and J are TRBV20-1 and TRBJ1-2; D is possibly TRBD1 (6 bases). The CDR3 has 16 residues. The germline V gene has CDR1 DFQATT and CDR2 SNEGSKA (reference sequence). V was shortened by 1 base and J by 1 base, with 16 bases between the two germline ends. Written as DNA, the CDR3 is TGCAGTGCTAGAGGGATGGACAGCGGTAATAACTATGGCTACACCTTC. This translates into CSARGMDSGNNYGYTF.

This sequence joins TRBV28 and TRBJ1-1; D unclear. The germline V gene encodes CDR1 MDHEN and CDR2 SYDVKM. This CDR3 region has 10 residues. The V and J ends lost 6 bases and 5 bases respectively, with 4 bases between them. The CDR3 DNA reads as TGTGCCAGCAGGGATACTGAAGCTTTCTTT. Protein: CASRDTEAFF.

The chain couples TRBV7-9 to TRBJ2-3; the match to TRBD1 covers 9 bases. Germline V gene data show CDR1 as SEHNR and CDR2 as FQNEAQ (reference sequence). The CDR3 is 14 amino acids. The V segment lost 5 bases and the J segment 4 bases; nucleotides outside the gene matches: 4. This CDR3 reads CASSRDRAPDTQYF. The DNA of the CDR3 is TGTGCCAGCAGCCGGGACAGGGCCCCAGATACGCAGTATTTT. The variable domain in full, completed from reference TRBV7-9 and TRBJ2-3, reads DTGVSQNPRHKITKRGQNVTFRCDPISEHNRLYWYRQTLGQGPEFLTYFQNEAQLEKSRLLSDRFSAERPKGSFSTLEIQRTEQGDSAMYLCASSRDRAPDTQYFGPGTRLTVL.

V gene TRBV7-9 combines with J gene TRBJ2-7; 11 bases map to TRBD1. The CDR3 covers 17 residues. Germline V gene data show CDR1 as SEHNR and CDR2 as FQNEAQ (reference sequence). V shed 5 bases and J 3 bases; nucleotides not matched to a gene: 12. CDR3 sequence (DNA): TGTGCCAGCAGCACCCGGGACAGGGGGGACCTAGGCTACGAGCAGTACTTC. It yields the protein CASSTRDRGDLGYEQYF.

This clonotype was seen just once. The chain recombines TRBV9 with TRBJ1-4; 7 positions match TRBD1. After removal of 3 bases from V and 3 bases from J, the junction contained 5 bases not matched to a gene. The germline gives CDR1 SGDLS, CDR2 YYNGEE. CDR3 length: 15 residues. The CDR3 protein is CASSGAGTANEKLFF. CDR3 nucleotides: TGTGCCAGCAGCGGAGCCGGGACAGCTAATGAAAAACTGTTTTTT.

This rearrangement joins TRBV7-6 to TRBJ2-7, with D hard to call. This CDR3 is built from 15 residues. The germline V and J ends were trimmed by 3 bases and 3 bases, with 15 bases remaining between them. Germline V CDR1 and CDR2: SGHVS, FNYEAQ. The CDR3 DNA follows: TGTGCCAGCAGCTTGGACCCGTGGAGAGTCTACGAGCAGTACTTC. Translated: CASSLDPWRVYEQYF.

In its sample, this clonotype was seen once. CDR3 nucleotides: TGCAGTGCTACAGGGGGAGGGGGTGAAAAACTGTTTTTT. This codes for CSATGGGGEKLFF. V usage is TRBV20-1 and J usage is TRBJ1-4, with 7 nucleotides matching TRBD1. With V trimmed by 4 bases and J by 7 bases, 6 bases remained unmatched. The CDR3 is 13 amino acids. Germline V gives CDR1 DFQATT, CDR2 SNEGSKA (reference sequence).

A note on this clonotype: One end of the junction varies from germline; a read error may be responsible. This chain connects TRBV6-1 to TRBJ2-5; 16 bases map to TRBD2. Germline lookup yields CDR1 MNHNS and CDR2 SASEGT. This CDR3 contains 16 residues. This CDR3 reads CAGSGTSGRAWETQYF. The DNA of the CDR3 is TGTGCCGGCAGCGGGACTAGCGGGAGGGCCTGGGAGACCCAGTACTTC.

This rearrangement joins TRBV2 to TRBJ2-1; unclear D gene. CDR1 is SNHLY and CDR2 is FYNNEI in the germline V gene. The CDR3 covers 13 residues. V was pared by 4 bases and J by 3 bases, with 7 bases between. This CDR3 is CASSVGNYNEQFF. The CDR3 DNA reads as TGTGCCAGCAGTGTAGGCAACTACAATGAGCAGTTCTTC.